Sequencing of this T cell receptor (beta chain) was carried out in a study of OX40 agonist ivuxolimab in advanced cancers. Study observations and caveats: On average, CD8+ T cells showed a greater number of expanded clones than CD4+. Near-lowest levels of clonal expansion characterized partial responders at 0.1-3.0 mg/kg.

Sequencing was performed with immunoSEQ multiplex PCR; in TCRdb, only in-frame clones are kept and a portion is missing. Seen here are 55,000 to 70,000 clones, 86% observed once, and the top ten hold about 2.4%. Trimming took 5 bases from V and 4 from J; bases not matched to a gene: 10. CDR1 is SGHVS and CDR2 is FQNEAQ in the germline V gene. There are 15 residues in the CDR3. On this clone itself: Antigen specificity is unknown.

The chain employs TRBV7-8 and TRBJ1-2; 7 bases agree with TRBD1. Source: CD4+ or CD8+ T cells sorted from blood, taken in a trial of the OX40 agonist ivuxolimab. This sequence was found in an adult with an advanced solid tumor such as melanoma, head and neck, liver or kidney cancer. CDR3 amino acids: CASSPYRGFGYGYTF. The CDR3 DNA is TGTGCCAGCAGCCCTTACAGGGGTTTCGGCTATGGCTACACCTTC.